Following are 14 T cell receptor beta chains from one sample sequenced in a study of human T cells and chemical hapten exposure (dated by TCRdb to the early 2020s). Library preparation employed RACE. The data were produced on a NextSeq 500. TCRdb itself trimmed the public reads at Q25 with fastp, ran MiXCR and retained productive beta chains. Merged by CDR3 protein, the rows form single entries marked with the most common genes and DNA. In all, the sample holds tens of thousands of distinct CDR3 sequences, and 14% of those were seen once. The ten most abundant clones make up roughly 4.5% of the sample. The sample's time point label, in plain terms: pre-sensitization, week 0. Per the publication, the treatment or condition label means: therapeutic diphenylcyclopropenone sensitization with weekly scalp DPC. Sequences were derived from whole blood, sampled in connection with sensitization to the hapten diphenylcyclopropenone (DPC). The receptors here all came from a woman aged 50 to 60 with alopecia areata. Some clones in this sample may be carry-over from other donors' samples.

This clonotype was found a few times. The V gene is TRBV19, the J gene TRBJ2-3; maybe TRBD2 (6 bases). This CDR3 comprises 16 residues. The V gene's germline CDR1 is LNHDA and CDR2 SQIVND (reference sequence). V lost 4 bases to trimming and J lost 3 bases, with 17 bases between them. The CDR3 loop is CASSTRTTIATDTQYF. The CDR3, as DNA: TGTGCCAGTAGTACTCGGACTACAATCGCAACAGATACGCAGTATTTT.

This rearrangement joins TRBV7-9 to TRBJ1-6, with 7 bases aligning to TRBD1. This CDR3 has 14 residues. With V trimmed by 5 bases and J by 7 bases, 5 bases remained unmatched. Germline-derived CDR1 and CDR2 are SEHNR and FQNEAQ (reference sequence). The CDR3: CASSPEGANSPLHF. The CDR3 DNA follows: TGTGCCAGCAGCCCTGAGGGGGCGAATTCACCCCTCCACTTT.

V is TRBV7-2 and J is TRBJ2-3; D gene ambiguous. V was pared by 0 bases and J by 0 bases, with 10 bases between. The germline V gene has CDR1 SGHTA and CDR2 FQGNSA. The CDR3 runs 16 residues. The CDR3 loop is CASSLAMPASTDTQYF. CDR3 nucleotide sequence: TGTGCCAGCAGCTTAGCGATGCCAGCTAGCACAGATACGCAGTATTTT. Combining the CDR3 with reference TRBV7-2 and TRBJ2-3 gives the whole variable domain GAGVSQSPSNKVTEKGKDVELRCDPISGHTALYWYRQSLGQGLEFLIYFQGNSAPDKSGLPSDRFSAERTGGSVSTLTIQRTQQEDSAVYLCASSLAMPASTDTQYFGPGTRLTVL.

This clonotype was observed a few times. The rearrangement joins TRBV7-6 to TRBJ2-7, with D possibly TRBD1 on 6 matching bases. V lost 5 bases, J lost 0 bases, and 14 bases lay in between. This CDR3 spans 15 amino acids. The germline V gene has CDR1 SGHVS and CDR2 FNYEAQ. CDR3 in DNA: TGTGCCAGCAGCGGGTGGACAGTGAGCTCCTACGAGCAGTACTTC. Translating gives CASSGWTVSSYEQYF. The variable domain in full, with the rest retrieved from reference TRBV7-6 and TRBJ2-7, is GAGVSQSPRYKVTKRGQDVALRCDPISGHVSLYWYRQALGQGPEFLTYFNYEAQQDKSGLPNDRFSAERPEGSISTLTIQRTEQRDSAMYRCASSGWTVSSYEQYFGPGTRLTVT.

This clonotype was observed many times. The rearrangement joins TRBV2 to TRBJ1-4, with D unclear. The length of the CDR3 is 13 residues. Trimming cost V 5 bases and J 4 bases, with 8 bases left between them. Germline V lookup: CDR1 SNHLY, CDR2 FYNNEI. The CDR3 DNA follows: TGTGCCAGCAGTATGCGACTTAATGAAAAACTGTTTTTT. Amino acids: CASSMRLNEKLFF.

This clonotype was detected only a few times. The chain uses TRBV5-1 and TRBJ2-2, with 8 bases fitting TRBD2. The CDR3 spans 17 residues. Germline CDR1 is SGHRS and CDR2 is YFSETQ. V dropped 1 base and J dropped 1; count of bases not matched to a gene: 6. The CDR3 nucleotides read TGCGCCAGCAGCTTGACAACAAGCGGGAGGAACACCGGGGAGCTGTTTTTT. Encoded protein: CASSLTTSGRNTGELFF.

The chain carries TRBV24-1 and TRBJ2-2, with TRBD1 identical over 7 bases. The length of the CDR3 is 17 residues. The J segment lost 4 bases and the V segment lost 3 bases, leaving 10 bases of the junction unmatched. Germline lookup yields CDR1 KGHDR and CDR2 SFDVKD. In nucleotides, the CDR3 is TGTGCCACCAGTGATCTTAGGACAGGTGGCGTCACCGGGGAGCTGTTTTTT. This sequence encodes CATSDLRTGGVTGELFF.

The chain carries TRBV29-1 and TRBJ2-3; D remains ambiguous. This CDR3 is built from 11 residues. Germline lookup yields CDR1 SQVTM and CDR2 ANQGSEA. Deletions cut 4 bases from V and 2 bases from J, with 4 bases between. CDR3 region: CSVGDTDTQYF. CDR3 coding DNA: TGCAGCGTTGGGGACACAGATACGCAGTATTTT.

The chain couples TRBV27 to TRBJ2-5; D might be TRBD1 or TRBD2, each matching 5 bases. The germline gives CDR1 MNHEY, CDR2 SMNVEV (reference sequence). The CDR3 runs 15 residues. V was pared by 3 bases and J by 6 bases, with 17 bases between. The CDR3 DNA follows: TGTGCCAGCAGTTTCGGGGCGGCAGAGAAGAAGACCCAGTACTTC. Translated: CASSFGAAEKKTQYF.

This clonotype was found a few times. The chain links TRBV30 to TRBJ1-1, with D unresolved. V was clipped by 3 bases and J by 5 bases, with 22 bases between them. CDR3 length: 16 residues. The germline V gene has CDR1 GTSNPN and CDR2 SVGIG (reference sequence). In DNA form, the CDR3 reads TGTGCCTGGAGAGGTAAGGACCGCCCTGTTTGGACTGAAGCTTTCTTT. Its translation: CAWRGKDRPVWTEAFF. Drawing the rest from reference TRBV30 and TRBJ1-1, the complete variable domain is SQTIHQWPATLVQPVGSPLSLECTVEGTSNPNLYWYRQAAGRGLQLLFYSVGIGQISSEVPQNLSASRPQDRQFILSSKKLLLSDSGFYLCAWRGKDRPVWTEAFFGQGTRLTVV.

The chain has TRBV11-3 and TRBJ1-1, with D possibly matching TRBD1 (6 bases). Germline V gene lookup returns CDR1 SGHNT and CDR2 YENEEA. V was shortened by 2 bases and J by 8 bases, with 12 bases between the two germline ends. This CDR3 spans 13 amino acids. CDR3 DNA: TGTGCCAGCAGCTTATTCTCAGGGGCCGAAGCTTTCTTT. Protein: CASSLFSGAEAFF.

This clonotype was seen more than once but under ten times. The chain recombines TRBV3-1 with TRBJ2-7; D gene unclear. The CDR3 spans 14 residues. Trimming cost V 1 base and J 0 bases, with 7 bases left between them. CDR1 is LGHDT, CDR2 YNNKEL, per germline (reference sequence). The CDR3 nucleotides are TGTGCCAGCAGCCAAGGGTCGTACTCCTACGAGCAGTACTTC. Protein product: CASSQGSYSYEQYF.

This clonotype was recorded a few times. The rearrangement joins TRBV7-2 to TRBJ2-2; no reliable D call. Trimming took off 3 bases at V and 0 bases at J, with 11 bases between the two ends. Germline V lookup: CDR1 SGHTA, CDR2 FQGNSA. The CDR3 consists of 16 residues. CDR3 bases: TGTGCCAGCAGCTTTTATGCACACGCGAACACCGGGGAGCTGTTTTTT. Translated, it gives CASSFYAHANTGELFF.

This clonotype was seen repeatedly, ten times or more. The chain is built from TRBV28 and TRBJ2-7, with D tentatively TRBD2 (5 bases). CDR3 length equals 15 residues. CDR1 is MDHEN and CDR2 is SYDVKM in the germline V gene. V lost 6 bases and J 3 bases, leaving 18 bases between the germline ends. CDR3 region: CASSPGKRSYYEQYF. CDR3 bases: TGTGCCAGCAGCCCGGGGAAGAGAAGCTACTACGAGCAGTACTTC.